These 22 T cell receptor beta chains were sequenced from one sample in a study of early T cells in non-severe SARS-CoV-2 infection. TCRdb passed the 5' RACE reads through MiXCR, listing each CDR3 protein once. The data show tens of thousands of distinct CDR3 sequences, with more than 10% seen just once and 0.95% to 1.5% held by the top ten. This sample comprised whole blood, obtained at baseline. The receptors derive from an adult who was a healthcare worker with PCR-confirmed SARS-CoV-2 infection or an uninfected control (not recorded which). The donor label of this sample is uncertain.

This chain links TRBV20-1 with TRBJ2-3, with D hard to call. The CDR3 loop spans 14 amino acids. Deletions cut 0 bases from V and 6 bases from J, with 13 bases between. The germline V gene has CDR1 DFQATT and CDR2 SNEGSKA (reference sequence). The CDR3 spells CSARDRPAADTQYF. CDR3 DNA sequence: TGCAGTGCTAGAGATAGGCCCGCGGCCGATACGCAGTATTTT.

The chain combines TRBV20-1 with TRBJ1-2; 7 positions agree with TRBD1. The germline V gene encodes CDR1 DFQATT and CDR2 SNEGSKA (reference sequence). V shed 3 bases, J shed 5 bases, and the junction held 6 bases outside the gene matches. The CDR3 runs 13 residues. Here the CDR3 reads CSASAQGIYGYTF. The CDR3 nucleotides read TGCAGTGCTAGCGCACAGGGGATTTATGGCTACACCTTC.

The table lists this clonotype with a few counts. The chain joins TRBV29-1 to TRBJ2-7, with D unclear. CDR1 SQVTM and CDR2 ANQGSEA come from the germline V gene. This CDR3 has 11 residues. With 4 bases removed from V and 4 bases from J, the gap between germline ends came to 8 bases. The CDR3 loop reads CSVVQQYEQYV. Written as DNA, the CDR3 is TGCAGCGTTGTACAGCAGTACGAGCAGTACGTC.

This clonotype is medium-sized by share. The chain carries TRBV20-1 and TRBJ1-2; D remains unclear. CDR1 DFQATT and CDR2 SNEGSKA come from the germline V gene (reference sequence). Trimming removed 0 bases at V and 4 bases at J, with 9 bases between. This CDR3 has 13 amino acids. The CDR3 DNA reads TGCAGTGCTAGAGAACACGGGAGCTATGGCTACACCTTC. Translation gives CSAREHGSYGYTF.

This clonotype came up once. CDR3 sequence (DNA): TGTGCCAGCACTCCAATCGCGGGTAGCGGGGGGGACGAACAAGAGACCCAGTACTTC. This translates into CASTPIAGSGGDEQETQYF. This rearrangement joins TRBV6-6 to TRBJ2-5; 11 bases align to TRBD2. V gave up 7 bases and J gave up 2 bases; unmatched junction bases: 18. CDR3 length: 19 residues. Per germline, CDR1 MNHNY and CDR2 SVGAGI (reference sequence).

CDR3: CADPGPQSSYEQYV. CDR3 in DNA: TGCGCCGATCCGGGACCTCAGAGCTCCTACGAGCAGTACGTC. The gene calls are TRBV10-1 and TRBJ2-7; the D call may be TRBD1 or TRBD2 (5 bases each). Trimming removed 11 bases at V and 0 bases at J, with 17 bases between. Germline CDR1 and CDR2: WNHNN and SYGVQD (reference sequence). There are 14 residues in the CDR3.

This clonotype was picked up a small number of times. The chain employs TRBV10-1 and TRBJ2-6; D is undetermined. V was pared by 3 bases and J by 2 bases, with 8 bases between. The CDR3 is 15 amino acids. Germline V lookup: CDR1 WNHNN, CDR2 SYGVQD (reference sequence). The CDR3 nucleotides are TGCGCCAGCAGTGATGGGTCGGCTGGGGCCAACGTCCTGACTTTC. It translates to CASSDGSAGANVLTF.

This clonotype was counted at least ten times. The chain recombines TRBV14 with TRBJ2-5, with 8 nucleotides matching TRBD1. There are 14 residues in the CDR3. The junction had 4 bases not matched to a gene; V was cut back by 3 bases and J by 4 bases. Germline V CDR1 and CDR2: SGHDN, FVKESK. The CDR3 loop is CASSQRTGPETQYF. CDR3 DNA sequence: TGTGCCAGCAGCCAGCGGACAGGGCCAGAGACCCAGTACTTC.

The chain links TRBV11-2 to TRBJ1-1; possibly TRBD1 for D (6 bases). This CDR3 comprises 15 residues. Trimming left V 6 bases short and J 0 bases short, with 14 bases between. The V gene's germline CDR1 is SGHAT and CDR2 FQNNGV. CDR3 bases: TGTGCCAGCAGGAGCGTTGGGACACTGAACACTGAAGCTTTCTTT. It is translated as CASRSVGTLNTEAFF.

This clonotype has at least ten counts. J is TRBJ1-5 and V is TRBV6-6; no clear D. Trimming removed 7 bases from V and 4 bases from J, with 5 bases in between. The CDR3 is 11 residues long. In germline, CDR1 is MNHNY, CDR2 SVGAGI (reference sequence). The CDR3 spells CASIVNQPQHF. In DNA, the CDR3 is TGTGCCAGCATCGTAAATCAGCCCCAGCATTTT.

The chain uses TRBV20-1 and TRBJ2-5; the match to TRBD1 covers 7 bases. Losses at the gene ends were 0 bases for V and 0 bases for J; bases not matched to a gene: 10. The CDR3 length is 17 residues. Germline V CDR1 and CDR2: DFQATT, SNEGSKA (reference sequence). The chain's CDR3 is CSARDLRSRGYQETQYF. CDR3 nucleotides: TGCAGTGCTAGAGATCTACGGAGCAGGGGGTACCAAGAGACCCAGTACTTC.

The chain's CDR3 is CASSPNRRAGYEQYV. CDR3 sequence (DNA): TGTGCCAGCAGCCCCAACCGACGGGCTGGCTACGAGCAGTACGTC. V gene TRBV11-2 combines with J gene TRBJ2-7, with no clear D. Trimming removed 5 bases at V and 3 bases at J, with 17 bases between. Per germline, CDR1 SGHAT and CDR2 FQNNGV. The CDR3 extends over 15 amino acids.

This sequence joins TRBV19 and TRBJ1-5; D is unclear. V lost 3 bases and J 0 bases, leaving 15 bases between the germline ends. The length of the CDR3 is 17 residues. Germline-derived CDR1 and CDR2 are LNHDA and SQIVND (reference sequence). The CDR3 DNA is TGTGCCAGTAGTATGAGGCCAGCAACGATTAGCAATCAGCCCCAGCATTTT. Protein: CASSMRPATISNQPQHF.

This clonotype was detected many times. V gene TRBV5-4 combines with J gene TRBJ2-5, with 9 positions matching TRBD2. The V and J ends lost 4 bases and 5 bases, in that order; junction bases with no gene match: 6. The germline V gene encodes CDR1 SGHNT and CDR2 YYREEE (reference sequence). CDR3 length equals 14 residues. The CDR3 is CASSLAGTYETQYF. CDR3 nucleotide sequence: TGTGCCAGCAGCCTAGCGGGGACCTACGAGACCCAGTACTTC. Using reference TRBV5-4 and TRBJ2-5 for the parts outside the CDR3, the full variable domain is ETGVTQSPTHLIKTRGQQVTLRCSSQSGHNTVSWYQQALGQGPQFIFQYYREEENGRGNFPPRFSGLQFPNYSSELNVNALELDDSALYLCASSLAGTYETQYFGPGTRLLVL.

The CDR3 protein is CASSLWRDRGQEKLFF. CDR3 sequence (DNA): TGTGCCAGCAGTTTATGGCGGGACAGGGGGCAGGAAAAACTGTTTTTT. The chain carries TRBV12-3 or TRBV12-4 and TRBJ1-4, with 12 nucleotides matching TRBD1. The CDR3 is 16 amino acids. V lost 2 bases to trimming and J lost 8 bases; unmatched junction nucleotides: 6.

This sequence joins TRBV3-1 and TRBJ1-3, with TRBD1 identical over 8 bases. The V gene's germline CDR1 is LGHDT and CDR2 YNNKEL (reference sequence). The length of the CDR3 is 15 residues. V shed 5 bases and J 2 bases; nucleotides not matched to a gene: 5. CDR3 residues: CASSSTGGTGNTIYF. CDR3 nucleotide sequence: TGTGCCAGCAGCTCCACAGGGGGGACTGGAAACACCATATATTTT. Combining the CDR3 with reference TRBV3-1 and TRBJ1-3 gives the whole variable domain DTAVSQTPKYLVTQMGNDKSIKCEQNLGHDTMYWYKQDSKKFLKIMFSYNNKELIINETVPNRFSPKSPDKAHLNLHINSLELGDSAVYFCASSSTGGTGNTIYFGEGSWLTVV.

This clonotype has just a few counts. V usage is TRBV6-5 and J usage is TRBJ1-1; D gene ambiguous. The CDR3 has 14 residues. Germline V gene data show CDR1 as MNHEY and CDR2 as SVGAGI. V lost 6 bases and J lost 1, with 12 bases in between. CDR3 residues: CASSPGRKNTEAFF. The DNA for the CDR3 is TGTGCCAGCAGCCCCGGACGTAAGAACACTGAAGCTTTCTTT.

This clonotype was observed many times. This chain connects TRBV7-2 to TRBJ1-5; tentatively, D is TRBD1 (5 bases). The germline V gene encodes CDR1 SGHTA and CDR2 FQGNSA. The CDR3 sequence is 15 residues long. The germline V and J ends were trimmed by 5 bases and 0 bases, with 11 bases remaining between them. The CDR3: CASSAGQYSNQPQHF. In DNA form, the CDR3 reads TGTGCCAGCAGCGCCGGACAATATAGCAATCAGCCCCAGCATTTT.

V is TRBV7-9 and J is TRBJ2-3; D call uncertain. This CDR3 contains 11 residues. Germline V lookup: CDR1 SEHNR, CDR2 FQNEAQ (reference sequence). Trimming left V 5 bases short and J 8 bases short, with 8 bases between. CDR3 sequence reads: CASSPRPTQYF. The CDR3 DNA is TGTGCCAGCAGCCCACGCCCTACGCAGTATTTT.

This rearrangement joins TRBV20-1 to TRBJ2-2, with 7 bases lining up with TRBD2. The germline CDR1 and CDR2 sequences are DFQATT and SNEGSKA (reference sequence). The CDR3 runs to 14 residues. V lost 5 bases and J lost 2; bases outside the gene matches: 5. CDR3 nucleotides: TGCAGTGCTCCTCCGGGGGGTAACACCGGGGAGCTGTTTTTT. Translation gives CSAPPGGNTGELFF.

This clonotype has just a few counts. This chain connects TRBV9 to TRBJ2-6, with D tentatively TRBD1 (6 bases). V was shortened by 7 bases and J by 0 bases, with 17 bases between the two germline ends. The germline V gene has CDR1 SGDLS and CDR2 YYNGEE. The CDR3 has 17 amino acids. The CDR3 region is CASARRTEASGANVLTF. In DNA form, the CDR3 reads TGTGCCAGCGCCCGCAGGACAGAAGCCTCTGGGGCCAACGTCCTGACTTTC.

There are a few counts of this clonotype. The gene calls are TRBV5-8 and TRBJ2-3, with TRBD2 matching over 8 bases. The CDR3 is 15 residues long. CDR1 and CDR2 (germline): SGHTS, YDEGEE. The junction had 10 bases not matched to a gene; V was cut back by 5 bases and J by 5 bases. The CDR3 reads CASSTGGPLGDTQYF. The CDR3 nucleotides are TGTGCCAGCAGTACGGGGGGGCCATTGGGAGATACGCAGTATTTT.